This paragraph covers one T cell receptor (beta chain) sequence. The antigen is not known. Using immunoSEQ multiplex PCR, the repertoire was profiled, and TCRdb retains in-frame clones only, with some absent. The table lists 10,000 to 15,000 clones, less than 80% of them singletons. These data come from a study of ipilimumab plus nivolumab after autologous stem cell transplantation. Looking at the study overall: The DLBCL cohort had primary refractory and relapsed disease, with 18-month progression-free survival of about 82% and 31%. Study observations and caveats: Per the authors, repertoire, Treg and microbiota data justify further study.

Patients received nivolumab 3 mg/kg at weeks 1, 4, 7, 10, then fortnightly to week 26. This receptor was obtained from a male donor with diffuse large B-cell lymphoma. This specimen consisted of PBMCs, obtained in a trial of ipilimumab plus nivolumab as post-transplant consolidation.

CDR3 DNA: TGTGCCAGCAGTGAATCCGGGCCAGACACTGAAGCTTTCTTT. Encoded protein: CASSESGPDTEAFF. The V gene is TRBV2, the J gene TRBJ1-1; D is unclear. The CDR3 is 14 amino acids. V was cut by 2 bases and J by 3 bases, with 10 bases left in between. Germline lookup yields CDR1 SNHLY and CDR2 FYNNEI.